Each of the 8 T cell receptor beta chains below was sequenced from the same sample in a study of shared clonotypes between healthy human individuals. Profiling relied on immunoSEQ multiplex PCR, and the TCRdb table lists in-frame clones only, not all of them. The table lists some 200,000 clones, over 85% of them singletons. Material: naive CD4+ T cells sorted from blood. The subset: CD45RA+ positively selected. The receptors were gathered from a woman aged 25 to 39 in good health.

The J gene is TRBJ1-2, the V gene TRBV28; D ambiguous. Per germline, CDR1 MDHEN and CDR2 SYDVKM. The V end lost 4 bases, the J end lost 2 bases, and 14 bases lay between the germline ends. The CDR3 spans 15 residues. The CDR3 is CASSSSRTANYGYTF. Here the CDR3 DNA reads TGTGCCAGCAGTTCCTCGAGGACGGCCAACTATGGCTACACCTTC.

The J gene is TRBJ2-5, the V gene TRBV29-1, with 7 positions matching TRBD1. V lost 6 bases and J lost 5; bases outside the gene matches: 6. The germline V gene encodes CDR1 SQVTM and CDR2 ANQGSEA. This CDR3 spans 12 amino acids. The CDR3 DNA reads as TGCAGCGTCGAGGGGGCCGGGGAGACCCAGTACTTC. It codes for CSVEGAGETQYF.

The chain combines TRBV6-6 with TRBJ2-3, with D unresolved. This CDR3 spans 14 amino acids. Trimming took 2 bases from V and 0 from J, leaving 6 bases between them. Germline V gives CDR1 MNHNY, CDR2 SVGAGI (reference sequence). The CDR3 is CASSYVGSTDTQYF. CDR3 DNA sequence: TGTGCCAGCAGTTACGTCGGTAGCACAGATACGCAGTATTTT.

V is TRBV28 and J is TRBJ2-3; D ambiguous. Germline V gives CDR1 MDHEN, CDR2 SYDVKM. V lost 5 bases and J 9 bases, leaving 12 bases between the germline ends. This CDR3 spans 12 amino acids. The CDR3 protein is CASSIPFGTQYF. Here the CDR3 DNA reads TGTGCCAGCAGTATCCCATTTGGCACGCAGTATTTT.

This rearrangement joins TRBV6-5 to TRBJ2-7, with TRBD1 matching 7 bases. Germline CDR1 is MNHEY and CDR2 is SVGAGI. This CDR3 has 14 amino acids. V shed 6 bases, J shed 5 bases, and the junction held 10 bases outside the gene matches. This chain's CDR3 is CASRDRIVTDEQYF. The CDR3 bases are TGTGCCAGCAGGGACAGGATTGTCACGGACGAGCAGTACTTC.

The V and J genes are TRBV5-6 and TRBJ2-6, with D unclear. CDR1 SGHDT and CDR2 YYEEEE come from the germline V gene. The CDR3 loop spans 15 amino acids. V gave up 2 bases and J gave up 0 bases, with 6 bases separating them. The CDR3 is CASSLLYSGANVLTF. CDR3 DNA: TGTGCCAGCAGCTTATTGTACTCTGGGGCCAACGTCCTGACTTTC.

V usage is TRBV4-1 and J usage is TRBJ1-2, with TRBD1 matching over 7 bases. V was clipped by 2 bases and J by 2 bases; unmatched bases: 2. The germline V gene encodes CDR1 MGHRA and CDR2 YSYEKL. The CDR3 totals 14 residues. CDR3 sequence reads: CASSQTQGNYGYTF. The CDR3 DNA reads as TGCGCCAGCAGCCAAACACAGGGGAACTATGGCTACACCTTC.

The chain couples TRBV4-2 to TRBJ2-5; 14 bases are shared with TRBD2. The assigned J gene may be wrong: the sequence end matches TRBJ2-7 better. The CDR3 totals 18 residues. CDR1 and CDR2 (germline): LGHNA, YNFKEQ. DNA of the CDR3: TGTGCCAGCAGCCACGTACCCGGACTAGCGGGAGGATTTTACGAGCAGTACTTC. Translating gives CASSHVPGLAGGFYEQYF.